This TCR beta chain was sequenced during a study of OX40 agonist ivuxolimab in advanced cancers. A few counts support this clone. The CDR3 covers 14 residues. Trimming cost V 0 bases and J 1 base, with 6 bases left between them. Per germline, CDR1 MNHEY and CDR2 SVGAGI. Repertoires were generated with immunoSEQ multiplex PCR, while TCRdb's copy carries only in-frame clones and drops some. Of 25,000 to 40,000 clones in the sample, 82% were seen once. The source is an adult with an advanced solid tumor such as melanoma, head and neck, liver or kidney cancer. This specimen consisted of CD4+ or CD8+ T cells sorted from blood, obtained in a trial of the OX40 agonist ivuxolimab. The V call is TRBV6-5, the J call TRBJ1-1; D not certain. DNA for the CDR3: TGTGCCAGCAGTTACTCCCCGTGGAACACTGAAGCTTTCTTT. Residues: CASSYSPWNTEAFF.